Included here is one T cell receptor (beta chain) sequence, with context. Its antigen is not identified. This CDR3 has 13 residues. Looked up from germline, CDR1 is DFQATT and CDR2 is SNEGSKA (reference sequence). J was trimmed by 7 bases and V by 6 bases; bases with no gene match: 10. The sample belongs to a study of vaccination and CD4 T cells after COVID-19. About the research overall: In the convalescent cohort, there were six males and four females, two of them Hispanic. Findings and caveats of the study: Vaccine-specific clones in convalescent patients were spike mono-reactive in 304 of 307 cases.

This sample's treatment: roughly 11-day PBMC culture with coronavirus spike peptide pools or control peptides (ViraFEST assay). PBMCs, plated at two million per well, were grown in the presence of roughly 10 IU/ml IL-2 and 9.5 to 10 ug/ml peptide pools. Cultured CD4+ T cell DNA was sequenced using the Oncomine TCR Beta short-read assay. MiXCR was run by TCRdb on the PCR reads, yielding one entry per CDR3 protein. The data contain about 20,000 distinct CDR3 sequences, roughly half of them singletons. J is TRBJ2-3 and V is TRBV20-1; 7 nucleotides align to TRBD2. The TCR was taken from a human donor who had recovered from COVID-19. Sequencing was done on a sample of CD4+ T cells from blood, cultured in vitro. CDR3 sequence reads: CSARLAGGNTQYF. Written as DNA, the CDR3 is TGCAGTGCCAGACTAGCTGGCGGAAATACGCAGTATTTT.